Included here is one T cell receptor (beta chain) sequence, with context. Repertoires were generated with immunoSEQ multiplex PCR, while TCRdb's copy carries only in-frame clones and drops some. This sample yields 550,000 to 800,000 clones, of which approximately 83% are seen a single time; about 0.0098% belongs to the top ten. CDR3 length: 14 residues. Germline values: CDR1 LNHDA, CDR2 SQIVND (reference sequence). V dropped 7 bases and J dropped 4; count of bases not matched to a gene: 9. This sample was included in a study of shared T cell receptors in the human thymus. The same sample was also studied in work on human thymus T cells. This second report adds: Having corrective surgery for congenital heart defects, healthy Finnish infants were the ones who donated. Resections were taken during corrective heart surgery, and the thymus tissue came from these. What appeared biased in thymic and blood repertoires was the usage of V and J genes.

The sequence came from a girl less than two years old with a congenital heart defect. V gene TRBV19 combines with J gene TRBJ1-2; 7 nucleotides line up with TRBD1. Source material: thymocytes. CDR3 amino acids: CASKWTGDSYGYTF. CDR3 DNA: TGTGCCAGTAAATGGACAGGAGATTCCTATGGCTACACCTTC. The entire variable domain, with the rest obtained from reference TRBV19 and TRBJ1-2, is as follows: DGGITQSPKYLFRKEGQNVTLSCEQNLNHDAMYWYRQDPGQGLRLIYYSQIVNDFQKGDIAEGYSVSREKKESFPLTVTSAQKNPTAFYLCASKWTGDSYGYTFGSGTRLTVV.